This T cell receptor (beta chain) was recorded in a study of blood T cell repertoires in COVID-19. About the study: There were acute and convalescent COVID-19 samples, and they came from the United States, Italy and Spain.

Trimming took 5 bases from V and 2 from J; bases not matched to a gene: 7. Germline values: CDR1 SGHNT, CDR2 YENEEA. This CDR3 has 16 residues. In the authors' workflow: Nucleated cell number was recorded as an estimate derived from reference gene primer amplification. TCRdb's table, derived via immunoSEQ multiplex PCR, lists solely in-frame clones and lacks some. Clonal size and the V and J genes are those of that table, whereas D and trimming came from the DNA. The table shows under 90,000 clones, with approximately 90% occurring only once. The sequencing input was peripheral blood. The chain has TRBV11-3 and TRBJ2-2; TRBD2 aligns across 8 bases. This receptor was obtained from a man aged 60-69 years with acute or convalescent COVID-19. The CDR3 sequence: CASSPARGGNTGELFF. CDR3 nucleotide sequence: TGTGCCAGCAGCCCAGCCCGGGGGGGCAACACCGGGGAGCTGTTTTTT.